The 4 T cell receptor beta chains below were found in one sample sequenced in a study of OX40 agonist ivuxolimab in advanced cancers. Assay: immunoSEQ multiplex PCR; the TCRdb copy retains only in-frame clones and omits some. The sample comprises over 95,000 clones, roughly 91% of which are singletons, and 0.3% to 0.4% rests with the top ten. The input for sequencing was CD4+ or CD8+ T cells sorted from blood, taken in a trial of the OX40 agonist ivuxolimab. The receptors shown here come from an adult with an advanced solid tumor such as melanoma, head and neck, liver or kidney cancer.

The J gene is TRBJ1-5, the V gene TRBV18; TRBD1 is a possible D gene (5 bases). The CDR3 covers 16 residues. The germline V gene has CDR1 KGHSH and CDR2 LQKENI. With 2 bases removed from V and 2 bases from J, the gap between germline ends came to 13 bases. The CDR3 region is CASSPGGVGGNQPQHF. Written as DNA, the CDR3 is TGTGCCAGCTCACCAGGAGGGGTCGGAGGCAATCAGCCCCAGCATTTT.

This chain links TRBV4-3 with TRBJ1-4; 7 nucleotides line up with TRBD1. V dropped 4 bases and J dropped 5; count of bases not matched to a gene: 7. Germline V lookup: CDR1 LGHNA, CDR2 YSLEER. The CDR3 consists of 15 residues. As DNA, the CDR3 is TGCGCCAGCAGCCGCCTCGGACAGGAGAATGAAAAACTGTTTTTT. It translates to CASSRLGQENEKLFF.

V gene TRBV7-3 combines with J gene TRBJ2-2, with D hard to call. Germline V gene sequence: CDR1 SGHTA, CDR2 FQGTGA. The CDR3 has 17 amino acids. Deletions cut 2 bases from V and 3 bases from J, with 16 bases between. CDR3 DNA: TGTGCCAGCAGCTTACGGGCGCGGCAGTGGGACACCGGGGAGCTGTTTTTT. As protein: CASSLRARQWDTGELFF.

The chain couples TRBV6-5 to TRBJ1-5; D unresolved. The CDR3 totals 15 residues. From germline, CDR1 is MNHEY and CDR2 SVGAGI. V was shortened by 6 bases and J by 0 bases, with 12 bases between the two germline ends. In DNA form, the CDR3 reads TGTGCCAGCAGCATCGGGTTCTATAGCAATCAGCCCCAGCATTTT. Translating it yields CASSIGFYSNQPQHF.